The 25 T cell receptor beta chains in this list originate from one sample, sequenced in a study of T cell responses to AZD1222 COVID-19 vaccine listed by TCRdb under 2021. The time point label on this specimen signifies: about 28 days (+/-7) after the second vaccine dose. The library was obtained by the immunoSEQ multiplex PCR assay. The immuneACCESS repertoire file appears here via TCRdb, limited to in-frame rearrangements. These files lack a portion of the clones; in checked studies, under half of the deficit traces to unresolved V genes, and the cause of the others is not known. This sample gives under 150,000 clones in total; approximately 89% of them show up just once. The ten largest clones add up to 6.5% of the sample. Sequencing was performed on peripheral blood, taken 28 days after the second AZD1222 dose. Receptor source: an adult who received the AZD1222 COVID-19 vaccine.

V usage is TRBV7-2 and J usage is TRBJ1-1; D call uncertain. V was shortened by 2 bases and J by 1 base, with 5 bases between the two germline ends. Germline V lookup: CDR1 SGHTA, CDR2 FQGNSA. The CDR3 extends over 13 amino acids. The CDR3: CASSLRRNTEAFF. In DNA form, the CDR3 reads TGTGCCAGCAGCTTAAGGAGGAACACTGAAGCTTTCTTT.

The CDR3 DNA reads as TGTGCCAGCAGTTACTCGTGGGACAGGGGGTCAACTAACTATGGCTACACCTTC. This encodes CASSYSWDRGSTNYGYTF. The V and J genes are TRBV6-2 or TRBV6-3 and TRBJ1-2; 11 bases match TRBD1. The germline CDR1 and CDR2 sequences are MNHEY and SVGEGT. The V segment lost 0 bases and the J segment 0 bases; nucleotides outside the gene matches: 6. This CDR3 contains 18 residues.

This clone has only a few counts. The CDR3 coding sequence is TGCAGTGCTAGTGACTCTACAGGGGGTTTCACACCCCTCCACTTT. Encoded protein: CSASDSTGGFTPLHF. The rearrangement joins TRBV20-1 to TRBJ1-6, with 8 bases matching TRBD1. The CDR3 runs 15 residues. V was clipped by 3 bases and J by 11 bases; unmatched bases: 12. In germline, CDR1 is DFQATT, CDR2 SNEGSKA (reference sequence).

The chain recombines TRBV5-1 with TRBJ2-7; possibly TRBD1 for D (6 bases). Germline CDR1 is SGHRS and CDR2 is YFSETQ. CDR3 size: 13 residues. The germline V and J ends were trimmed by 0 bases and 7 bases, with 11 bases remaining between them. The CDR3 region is CASSLAGTQEQYF. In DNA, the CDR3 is TGCGCCAGCAGCTTGGCCGGGACACAGGAGCAGTACTTC.

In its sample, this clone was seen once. The CDR3, as DNA: TGTGCCACCAGCAAGGACACCAACTATGGCTACACCTTC. Translation: CATSKDTNYGYTF. V and J are TRBV15 and TRBJ1-2; D is perhaps TRBD1 (5 bases). CDR1 LNHNV and CDR2 YYDKDF come from the germline V gene (reference sequence). This CDR3 region has 13 residues. V was cut by 4 bases and J by 2 bases, with 8 bases left in between. The whole variable domain, filled in from reference TRBV15 and TRBJ1-2, reads DAMVIQNPRYQVTQFGKPVTLSCSQTLNHNVMYWYQQKSSQAPKLLFHYYDKDFNNEADTPDNFQSRRPNTSFCFLDIRSPGLGDTAMYLCATSKDTNYGYTFGSGTRLTVV.

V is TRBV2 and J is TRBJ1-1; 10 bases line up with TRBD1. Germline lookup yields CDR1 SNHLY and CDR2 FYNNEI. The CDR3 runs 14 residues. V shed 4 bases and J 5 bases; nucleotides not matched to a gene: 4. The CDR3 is CASSGQGAGTEAFF. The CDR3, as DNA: TGTGCCAGCAGTGGACAGGGGGCTGGAACTGAAGCTTTCTTT.

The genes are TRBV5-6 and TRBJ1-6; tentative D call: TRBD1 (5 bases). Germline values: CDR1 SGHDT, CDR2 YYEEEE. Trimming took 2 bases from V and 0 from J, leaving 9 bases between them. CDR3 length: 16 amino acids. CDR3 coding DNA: TGTGCCAGCAGCTTCAGGGCCAGCTCCTATAATTCACCCCTCCACTTT. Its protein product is CASSFRASSYNSPLHF. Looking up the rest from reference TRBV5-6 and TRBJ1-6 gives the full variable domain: DAGVTQSPTHLIKTRGQQVTLRCSPKSGHDTVSWYQQALGQGPQFIFQYYEEEERQRGNFPDRFSGHQFPNYSSELNVNALLLGDSALYLCASSFRASSYNSPLHFGNGTRLTVT.

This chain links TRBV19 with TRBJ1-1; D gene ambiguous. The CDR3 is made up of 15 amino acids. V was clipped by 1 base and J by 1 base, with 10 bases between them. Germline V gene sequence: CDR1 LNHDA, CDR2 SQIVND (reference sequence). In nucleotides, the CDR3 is TGTGCCAGTAGTATAGCCCAGGTAGAGAACACTGAAGCTTTCTTT. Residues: CASSIAQVENTEAFF.

The CDR3 nucleotides read TGTGCCAGCACCTACCACCGACTAGCGGGGGTGGAGACCCAGTACTTC. Translating gives CASTYHRLAGVETQYF. The rearrangement uses TRBV5-4 and TRBJ2-5; 12 positions match TRBD2. The CDR3 covers 16 residues. Germline lookup yields CDR1 SGHNT and CDR2 YYREEE (reference sequence). With V trimmed by 6 bases and J by 5 bases, 11 bases remained unmatched.

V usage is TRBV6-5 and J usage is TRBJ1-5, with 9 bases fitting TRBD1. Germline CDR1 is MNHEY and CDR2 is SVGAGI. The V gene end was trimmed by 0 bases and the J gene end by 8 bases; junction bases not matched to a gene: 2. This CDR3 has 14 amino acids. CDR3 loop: CASSYSTGGKPQHF. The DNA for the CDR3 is TGTGCCAGCAGTTACTCGACAGGGGGTAAGCCCCAGCATTTT.

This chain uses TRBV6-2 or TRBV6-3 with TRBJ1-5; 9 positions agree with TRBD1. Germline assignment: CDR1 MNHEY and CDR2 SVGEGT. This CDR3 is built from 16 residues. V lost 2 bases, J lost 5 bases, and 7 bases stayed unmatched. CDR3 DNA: TGTGCCAGCAGTTACGGGGGGGACAGGGACGATCAGCCCCAGCATTTT. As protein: CASSYGGDRDDQPQHF.

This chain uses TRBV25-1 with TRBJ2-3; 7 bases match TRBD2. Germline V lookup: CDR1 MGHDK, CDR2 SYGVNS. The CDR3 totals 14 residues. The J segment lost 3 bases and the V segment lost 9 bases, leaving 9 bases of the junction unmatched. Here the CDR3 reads CASSRGGITDTQYF. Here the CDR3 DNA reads TGTGCCAGTTCTCGCGGGGGTATAACAGATACGCAGTATTTT.

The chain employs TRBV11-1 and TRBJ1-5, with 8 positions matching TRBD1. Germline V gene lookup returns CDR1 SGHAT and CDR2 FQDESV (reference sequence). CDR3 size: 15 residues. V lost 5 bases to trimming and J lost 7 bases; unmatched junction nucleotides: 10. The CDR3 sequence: CASSTWTGKGQPQHF. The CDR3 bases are TGTGCCAGCAGCACCTGGACAGGGAAGGGGCAGCCCCAGCATTTT.

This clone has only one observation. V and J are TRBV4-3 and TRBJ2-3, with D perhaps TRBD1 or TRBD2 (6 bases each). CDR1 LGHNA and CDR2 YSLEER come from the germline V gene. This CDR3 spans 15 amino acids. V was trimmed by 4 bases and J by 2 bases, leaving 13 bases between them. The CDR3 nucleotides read TGCGCCAGCAGCCGCAAGGGGGGTTACACAGATACGCAGTATTTT. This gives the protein CASSRKGGYTDTQYF.

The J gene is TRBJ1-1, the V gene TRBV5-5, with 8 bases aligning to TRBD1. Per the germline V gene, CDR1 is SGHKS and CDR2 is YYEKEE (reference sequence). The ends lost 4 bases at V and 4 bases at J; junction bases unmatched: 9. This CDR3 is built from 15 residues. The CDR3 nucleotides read TGTGCCAGCAGCCCGAGGACAGGGTCGGGCACTGAAGCTTTCTTT. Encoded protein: CASSPRTGSGTEAFF.

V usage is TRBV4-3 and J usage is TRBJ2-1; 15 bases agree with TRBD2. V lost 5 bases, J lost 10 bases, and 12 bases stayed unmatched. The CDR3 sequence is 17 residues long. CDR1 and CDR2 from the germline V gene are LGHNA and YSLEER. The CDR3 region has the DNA TGCGCCAGCAGCTTAGACACCGGGACTAGCGGGGGGACGGAGCAGTTCTTC. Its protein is CASSLDTGTSGGTEQFF.

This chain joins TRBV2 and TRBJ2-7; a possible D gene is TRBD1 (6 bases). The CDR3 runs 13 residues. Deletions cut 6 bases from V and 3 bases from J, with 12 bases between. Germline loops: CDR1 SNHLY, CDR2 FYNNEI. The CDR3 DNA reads TGTGCCAGCAGGATCGACAGGAACTACGAGCAGTACTTC. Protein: CASRIDRNYEQYF. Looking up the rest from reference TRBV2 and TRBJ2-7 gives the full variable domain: EPEVTQTPSHQVTQMGQEVILRCVPISNHLYFYWYRQILGQKVEFLVSFYNNEISEKSEIFDDQFSVERPDGSNFTLKIRSTKLEDSAMYFCASRIDRNYEQYFGPGTRLTVT.

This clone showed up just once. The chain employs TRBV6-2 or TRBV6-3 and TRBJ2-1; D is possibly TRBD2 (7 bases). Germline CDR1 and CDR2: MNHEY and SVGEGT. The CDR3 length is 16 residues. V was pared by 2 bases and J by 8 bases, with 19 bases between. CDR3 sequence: CASSYAYGGGRDEQFF. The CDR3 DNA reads TGTGCCAGCAGTTACGCCTATGGGGGGGGCCGCGATGAGCAGTTCTTC.

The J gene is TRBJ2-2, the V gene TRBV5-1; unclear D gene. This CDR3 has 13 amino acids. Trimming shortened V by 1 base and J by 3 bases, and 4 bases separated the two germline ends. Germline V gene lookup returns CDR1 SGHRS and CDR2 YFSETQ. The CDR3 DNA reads TGCGCCAGCAGCTTGTCATACACCGGGGAGCTGTTTTTT. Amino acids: CASSLSYTGELFF.

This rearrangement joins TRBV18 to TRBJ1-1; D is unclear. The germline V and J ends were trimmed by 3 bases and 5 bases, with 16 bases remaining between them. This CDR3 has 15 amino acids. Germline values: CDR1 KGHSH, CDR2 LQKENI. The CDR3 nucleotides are TGTGCCAGCTCACCGACGGACGCGAAGGGTACTGAAGCTTTCTTT. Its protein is CASSPTDAKGTEAFF.

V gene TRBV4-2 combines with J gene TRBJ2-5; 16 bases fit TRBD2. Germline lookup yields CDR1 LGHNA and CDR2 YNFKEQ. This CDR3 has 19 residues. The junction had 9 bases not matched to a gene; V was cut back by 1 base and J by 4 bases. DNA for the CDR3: TGTGCCAGCAGCCAAGCGTCCGGGACTAGCGGGGGGGCCGGAGAGACCCAGTACTTC. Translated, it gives CASSQASGTSGGAGETQYF.

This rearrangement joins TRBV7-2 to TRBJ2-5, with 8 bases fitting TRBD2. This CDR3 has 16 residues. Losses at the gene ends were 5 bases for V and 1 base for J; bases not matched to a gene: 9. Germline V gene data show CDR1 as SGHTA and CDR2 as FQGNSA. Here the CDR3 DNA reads TGTGCCAGCAGCCCTGGCCCCGGGACTAGCCAAGAGACCCAGTACTTC. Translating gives CASSPGPGTSQETQYF.

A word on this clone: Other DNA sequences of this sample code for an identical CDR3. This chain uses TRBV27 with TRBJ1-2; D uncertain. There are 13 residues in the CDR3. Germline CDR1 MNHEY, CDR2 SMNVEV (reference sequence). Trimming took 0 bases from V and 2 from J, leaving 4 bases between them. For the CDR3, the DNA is TGTGCCAGCAGTTTATCTGGGAACTATGGCTACACCTTC. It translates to CASSLSGNYGYTF.

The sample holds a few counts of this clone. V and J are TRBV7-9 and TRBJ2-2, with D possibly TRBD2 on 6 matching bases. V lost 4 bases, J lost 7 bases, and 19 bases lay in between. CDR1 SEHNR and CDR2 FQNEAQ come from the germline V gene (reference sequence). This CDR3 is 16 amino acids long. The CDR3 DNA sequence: TGTGCCAGCAGCTACGACTCATTCTGGGGGGTCGGGGAGCTGTTTTTT. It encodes CASSYDSFWGVGELFF.

Written as DNA, the CDR3 is TGTGCCAGCAGTTTATCTTGGGGCGCAGTCTACGAGCAGTACTTC. The encoded protein is CASSLSWGAVYEQYF. The chain recombines TRBV27 with TRBJ2-7; the D gene is possibly TRBD1 (5 bases). This CDR3 has 15 residues. V lost 0 bases and J lost 3, with 12 bases in between. Germline V lookup: CDR1 MNHEY, CDR2 SMNVEV (reference sequence).